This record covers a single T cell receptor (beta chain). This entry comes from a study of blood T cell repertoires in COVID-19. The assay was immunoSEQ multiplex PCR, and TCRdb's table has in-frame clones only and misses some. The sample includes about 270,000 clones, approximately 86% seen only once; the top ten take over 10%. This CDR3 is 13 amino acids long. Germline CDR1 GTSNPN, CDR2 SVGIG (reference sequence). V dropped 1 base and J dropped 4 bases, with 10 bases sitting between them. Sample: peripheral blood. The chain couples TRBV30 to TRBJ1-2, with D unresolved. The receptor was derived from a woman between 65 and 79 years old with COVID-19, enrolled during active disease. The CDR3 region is CAWSARNSYGYTF. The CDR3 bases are TGTGCCTGGAGTGCTCGCAACTCCTATGGCTACACCTTC.